One and the same sample provided the 11 T cell receptor beta chains below, sequenced in a study of T cells after yellow fever vaccination. TCRdb re-derived calls from the 5' RACE reads in MiXCR, one entry per CDR3 protein. The sample shows about 320,000 distinct CDR3 sequences, around 6.8% of them seen only once. Here the sequenced sample was PBMCs, taken roughly 47 days after the first yellow fever vaccination. These receptors were collected from a man younger than 30 who received the YFV17D yellow fever vaccine.

The chain combines TRBV2 with TRBJ1-2; 10 bases map to TRBD1. Germline CDR1 is SNHLY and CDR2 is FYNNEI. The CDR3 sequence is 15 residues long. V dropped 6 bases and J dropped 6; count of bases not matched to a gene: 10. The DNA of the CDR3 is TGTGCCAGCAGGGAGGGCGGGACAGGGGTTCATGGCTACACCTTC. It translates to CASREGGTGVHGYTF.

The rearrangement joins TRBV2 to TRBJ2-6; 9 bases match TRBD1. Trimming cost V 5 bases and J 4 bases; bases outside gene matches: 6. Germline V gene data show CDR1 as SNHLY and CDR2 as FYNNEI. There are 16 residues in the CDR3. CDR3 bases: TGTGCCAGCAGTCCCGGGACAGGGTCCGGGGCCAACGTCCTGACTTTC. Protein sequence: CASSPGTGSGANVLTF.

Regarding this clonotype: This may be a read error, as it is one base from a much larger clone. The V gene is TRBV18, the J gene TRBJ2-7; D is unclear. V was trimmed by 2 bases and J by 2 bases, leaving 10 bases between them. The V gene's germline CDR1 is KGHSH and CDR2 LQKENI. The CDR3 spans 14 residues. CDR3 amino acids: CASSPGHGTYEQYF. The DNA of the CDR3 is TGTGCCAGCTCACCAGGGCATGGCACCTACGAGCAGTACTTC.

The chain combines TRBV6-1 with TRBJ2-1; TRBD1 or TRBD2 may be the D gene (6 bases each). In germline, CDR1 is MNHNS, CDR2 SASEGT. Trimming removed 8 bases at V and 5 bases at J, with 19 bases between. CDR3 length: 15 amino acids. The CDR3, as DNA: TGTGCCAGCGCGAATTTAGGGGGGCGTAACAATGAGCAGTTCTTC. It codes for CASANLGGRNNEQFF.

This clonotype has more than one count but fewer than ten. The chain recombines TRBV28 with TRBJ1-5; 12 positions match TRBD1. V lost 6 bases and J lost 4; bases outside the gene matches: 10. The CDR3 consists of 17 residues. The germline V gene has CDR1 MDHEN and CDR2 SYDVKM. CDR3: CASRSRDRGRLNQPQHF. The CDR3 nucleotides are TGTGCCAGCAGGTCCCGGGACAGGGGGCGTCTGAATCAGCCCCAGCATTTT.

In this sample, this clonotype turned up a few times. This chain uses TRBV6-1 with TRBJ2-7, with D perhaps assigned TRBD1 or TRBD2 (5 bases each). The CDR3 contains 19 residues. Germline V lookup: CDR1 MNHNS, CDR2 SASEGT. V lost 5 bases and J 1 base, leaving 27 bases between the germline ends. The CDR3 protein is CASSIFRSRASGPSYEQYV. In nucleotides, the CDR3 is TGTGCCAGCAGTATTTTTCGTAGCCGGGCCTCGGGACCGTCCTACGAGCAGTACGTC.

This sequence joins TRBV7-8 and TRBJ2-3; 9 bases align to TRBD2. V shed 0 bases, J shed 8 bases, and the junction held 12 bases outside the gene matches. This CDR3 has 17 amino acids. CDR1 and CDR2 from the germline V gene are SGHVS and FQNEAQ. CDR3 in DNA: TGTGCCAGCAGCTTAGCGCGAAGACTAGCGGCGGGGGGTACGCAGTATTTT. Its protein product is CASSLARRLAAGGTQYF.

This clonotype was counted at least ten times. The rearrangement links TRBV7-9 to TRBJ2-5; either TRBD1 or TRBD2 may fit D (6 bases each). V lost 5 bases to trimming and J lost 1 base, with 14 bases between them. The V gene's germline CDR1 is SEHNR and CDR2 FQNEAQ (reference sequence). The CDR3 loop spans 15 amino acids. Here the CDR3 DNA reads TGTGCCAGCAGCGCGAACGGGGGCAGCCAAGAGACCCAGTACTTC. It codes for CASSANGGSQETQYF.

This clonotype was observed a handful of times. The rearrangement uses TRBV2 and TRBJ1-2, with D tentatively TRBD1 (6 bases). Germline V gene sequence: CDR1 SNHLY, CDR2 FYNNEI. The CDR3 runs 14 residues. V was trimmed by 6 bases and J by 4 bases, leaving 15 bases between them. CDR3 bases: TGTGCCAGCAGGGGGGACACGCCTCGCTATGGCTACACCTTC. This gives the protein CASRGDTPRYGYTF.

The chain joins TRBV29-1 to TRBJ2-2; 10 bases line up with TRBD2. Germline-derived CDR1 and CDR2 are SQVTM and ANQGSEA. V was clipped by 4 bases and J by 4 bases; unmatched bases: 6. This CDR3 has 15 amino acids. CDR3 nucleotide sequence: TGCAGCGTTGTAACTAGCGGGGCTATCACCGGGGAGCTGTTTTTT. Amino acid sequence: CSVVTSGAITGELFF.

This clonotype was recorded a few times. The V and J genes are TRBV7-9 and TRBJ2-7; D might be TRBD1 (5 bases). Per germline, CDR1 SEHNR and CDR2 FQNEAQ (reference sequence). The CDR3 length is 14 residues. The V and J ends lost 4 bases and 3 bases respectively, with 13 bases between them. CDR3: CASSSPRRGYEQYF. The DNA for the CDR3 is TGTGCCAGCAGCTCCCCCCGAAGGGGCTACGAGCAGTACTTC.